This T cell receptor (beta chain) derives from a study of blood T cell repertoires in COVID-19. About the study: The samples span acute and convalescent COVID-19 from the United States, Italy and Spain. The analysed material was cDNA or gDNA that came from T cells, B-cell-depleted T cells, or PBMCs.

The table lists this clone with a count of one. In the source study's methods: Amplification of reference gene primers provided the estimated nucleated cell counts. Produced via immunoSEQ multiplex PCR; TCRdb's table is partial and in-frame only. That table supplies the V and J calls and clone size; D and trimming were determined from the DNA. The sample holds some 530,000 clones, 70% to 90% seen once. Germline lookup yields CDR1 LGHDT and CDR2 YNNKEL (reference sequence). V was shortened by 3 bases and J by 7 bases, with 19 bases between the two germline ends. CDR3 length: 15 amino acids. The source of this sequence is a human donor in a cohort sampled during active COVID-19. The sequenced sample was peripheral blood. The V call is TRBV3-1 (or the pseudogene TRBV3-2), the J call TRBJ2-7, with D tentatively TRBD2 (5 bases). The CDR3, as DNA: TGTGCCAGCAGCCAGGACTCTAAAGGACTTTGGGAGCAGTACTTC. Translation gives CASSQDSKGLWEQYF.